The 16 T cell receptor beta chains below come from one sample, sequenced in a study of OX40 agonist ivuxolimab in advanced cancers. Repertoires were generated with immunoSEQ multiplex PCR, while TCRdb's copy carries only in-frame clones and drops some. The sample lists approximately 80,000 clones; approximately 86% were seen once. The specimen was CD4+ or CD8+ T cells sorted from blood, collected in a trial of the OX40 agonist ivuxolimab. These receptors were taken from an adult with an advanced solid tumor such as melanoma, head and neck, liver or kidney cancer.

The chain joins TRBV28 to TRBJ2-3; D unresolved. V was shortened by 3 bases and J by 0 bases, with 10 bases between the two germline ends. The CDR3 length is 15 residues. Germline loops: CDR1 MDHEN, CDR2 SYDVKM. The CDR3 DNA reads as TGTGCCAGCAGTTTTTCCACCCCGAGCACAGATACGCAGTATTTT. This sequence encodes CASSFSTPSTDTQYF.

The gene calls are TRBV28 and TRBJ2-3; 9 bases fit TRBD2. The CDR3 has 17 amino acids. Germline V CDR1 and CDR2: MDHEN, SYDVKM. V gave up 4 bases and J gave up 0 bases; unmatched junction bases: 8. CDR3 DNA: TGTGCCAGCAGTTCCCCTAGCGGGGTCTCTAGCACAGATACGCAGTATTTT. Its translation: CASSSPSGVSSTDTQYF.

Turning to this clone: No DNA is shown, since the ends of the CDR3 on it are uncertain; the CDR3 is the one TCRdb lists. The chain links TRBV27 to TRBJ1-5. The CDR3 is made up of 12 amino acids, end residues included. From germline, CDR1 is MNHEY and CDR2 SMNVEV (reference sequence). CDR3 residues: CASSTSNQPQHF.

The chain is built from TRBV7-9 and TRBJ1-2; tentatively, D is TRBD1 (6 bases). CDR3 length: 13 amino acids. Germline CDR1 is SEHNR and CDR2 is FQNEAQ (reference sequence). The V end was cut by 5 bases, the J end by 8 bases, with 15 bases between. CDR3 nucleotide sequence: TGTGCCAGCAGCGCTGGGGGCGGGGTAGGCTACACCTTC. It codes for CASSAGGGVGYTF.

The chain couples TRBV11-3 to TRBJ1-2; 8 nucleotides agree with TRBD1. Trimming removed 5 bases from V and 5 bases from J; junction bases left unmatched: 4. CDR1 is SGHNT, CDR2 YENEEA, per germline. This CDR3 spans 13 amino acids. The CDR3 DNA reads TGTGCCAGCAGCCCAGGACAGGGTTATGGCTACACCTTC. The encoded protein is CASSPGQGYGYTF.

Points on this clone: Sequence at one end of the junction differs from germline and may be a read error. This chain joins TRBV6-1 and TRBJ2-7; possibly TRBD2 for D (6 bases). Germline V gives CDR1 MNHNS, CDR2 SASEGT. This CDR3 is built from 13 residues. CDR3 amino acids: CASKLGGRYERYF. CDR3 sequence (DNA): TGTGCCAGCAAGTTGGGGGGAAGGTACGAGCGGTACTTC.

The V and J genes are TRBV5-6 and TRBJ2-3; a possible D gene is TRBD1 (6 bases). The CDR3 runs 15 residues. The V end was cut by 2 bases, the J end by 2 bases, with 12 bases between. Germline CDR1 SGHDT, CDR2 YYEEEE. CDR3 DNA sequence: TGTGCCAGCAGCTTCCTGACAGGCCCCACAGATACGCAGTATTTT. Protein sequence: CASSFLTGPTDTQYF.

This chain connects TRBV18 to TRBJ1-4; TRBD1 might be the D (6 bases). Germline CDR1 and CDR2: KGHSH and LQKENI. The CDR3 consists of 13 residues. V gave up 2 bases and J gave up 8 bases, with 9 bases separating them. In DNA, the CDR3 is TGTGCCAGCTCACCAGGGGGCAGAGAAAAACTGTTTTTT. This translates into CASSPGGREKLFF. The entire variable domain, with the rest obtained from reference TRBV18 and TRBJ1-4, is as follows: NAGVMQNPRHLVRRRGQEARLRCSPMKGHSHVYWYRQLPEEGLKFMVYLQKENIIDESGMPKERFSAEFPKEGPSILRIQQVVRGDSAAYFCASSPGGREKLFFGSGTQLSVL.

The chain has TRBV27 and TRBJ2-7; 7 nucleotides line up with TRBD2. There are 15 residues in the CDR3. Germline assignment: CDR1 MNHEY and CDR2 SMNVEV (reference sequence). V gave up 4 bases and J gave up 4 bases; unmatched junction bases: 10. CDR3 region: CASSSLGGSQYEQYF. The CDR3 DNA is TGTGCCAGCAGTTCCCTGGGGGGGTCACAGTACGAGCAGTACTTC.

The chain joins TRBV7-2 to TRBJ2-2; the match to TRBD2 covers 9 bases. CDR1 and CDR2 (germline): SGHTA, FQGNSA. This CDR3 has 15 residues. Germline trimming cut 3 bases from V and 5 bases from J; bases unmatched to any gene: 4. The DNA for the CDR3 is TGTGCCAGCAGCTTGGGACTAGCAGGAACCGGGGAGCTGTTTTTT. Protein: CASSLGLAGTGELFF. Full variable domain (missing parts from reference TRBV7-2 and TRBJ2-2): GAGVSQSPSNKVTEKGKDVELRCDPISGHTALYWYRQSLGQGLEFLIYFQGNSAPDKSGLPSDRFSAERTGGSVSTLTIQRTQQEDSAVYLCASSLGLAGTGELFFGEGSRLTVL.

CDR3 coding DNA: TGTGCCATCAGTGAGGCCGGGACAAACTCCAATGAGCAGTTCTTC. Translating gives CAISEAGTNSNEQFF. The chain uses TRBV10-3 and TRBJ2-1; D might be TRBD1 (6 bases). The CDR3 extends over 15 amino acids. V dropped 2 bases and J dropped 6 bases, with 14 bases sitting between them. The germline CDR1 and CDR2 sequences are ENHRY and SYGVKD.

The chain couples TRBV5-4 to TRBJ2-3, with 12 bases fitting TRBD2. Unmatched junction bases numbered 9, after V lost 0 bases and J lost 4 bases. Germline CDR1 and CDR2: SGHNT and YYREEE (reference sequence). There are 18 residues in the CDR3. CDR3 protein: CASSLAQLAGGSADTQYF. CDR3 in DNA: TGTGCCAGCAGCTTGGCCCAACTAGCGGGAGGTTCAGCAGATACGCAGTATTTT.

This rearrangement joins TRBV13 to TRBJ2-3; D not certain. The CDR3 runs 15 residues. Deletions cut 4 bases from V and 1 base from J, with 12 bases between. Germline assignment: CDR1 PRHDT and CDR2 FYEKMQ (reference sequence). DNA for the CDR3: TGTGCCAGCAGCTCGACCGCCGGAGGCACAGATACGCAGTATTTT. It encodes CASSSTAGGTDTQYF.

The J gene is TRBJ2-7, the V gene TRBV5-6; perhaps TRBD2 as D (6 bases). Trimming took 4 bases from V and 2 from J, leaving 10 bases between them. Germline assignment: CDR1 SGHDT and CDR2 YYEEEE. The CDR3 consists of 13 residues. CDR3 bases: TGTGCCAGCAGCGGTAGCGGCCCCTACGAGCAGTACTTC. This gives the protein CASSGSGPYEQYF. The variable domain in full, with the rest retrieved from reference TRBV5-6 and TRBJ2-7, is DAGVTQSPTHLIKTRGQQVTLRCSPKSGHDTVSWYQQALGQGPQFIFQYYEEEERQRGNFPDRFSGHQFPNYSSELNVNALLLGDSALYLCASSGSGPYEQYFGPGTRLTVT.

This clone was detected once. The V gene is TRBV6-5, the J gene TRBJ2-5; 7 nucleotides line up with TRBD2. The J call may be mistaken, given a closer DNA end match to TRBJ2-7. CDR3 size: 14 residues. From germline, CDR1 is MNHEY and CDR2 SVGAGI. This CDR3 reads CASKLAPTDYEQYF. CDR3 bases: TGTGCCAGCAAACTAGCGCCAACTGACTACGAGCAGTACTTC.

J is TRBJ2-1 and V is TRBV28; D is unclear. Between the trimmed V and J ends, which lost 6 bases and 0 bases, there was a span of 12 bases. This CDR3 contains 15 residues. CDR1 and CDR2 from the germline V gene are MDHEN and SYDVKM. CDR3 nucleotides: TGTGCCAGCAGCCGTGCCCCAAGCTCCTACAATGAGCAGTTCTTC. Translating gives CASSRAPSSYNEQFF.